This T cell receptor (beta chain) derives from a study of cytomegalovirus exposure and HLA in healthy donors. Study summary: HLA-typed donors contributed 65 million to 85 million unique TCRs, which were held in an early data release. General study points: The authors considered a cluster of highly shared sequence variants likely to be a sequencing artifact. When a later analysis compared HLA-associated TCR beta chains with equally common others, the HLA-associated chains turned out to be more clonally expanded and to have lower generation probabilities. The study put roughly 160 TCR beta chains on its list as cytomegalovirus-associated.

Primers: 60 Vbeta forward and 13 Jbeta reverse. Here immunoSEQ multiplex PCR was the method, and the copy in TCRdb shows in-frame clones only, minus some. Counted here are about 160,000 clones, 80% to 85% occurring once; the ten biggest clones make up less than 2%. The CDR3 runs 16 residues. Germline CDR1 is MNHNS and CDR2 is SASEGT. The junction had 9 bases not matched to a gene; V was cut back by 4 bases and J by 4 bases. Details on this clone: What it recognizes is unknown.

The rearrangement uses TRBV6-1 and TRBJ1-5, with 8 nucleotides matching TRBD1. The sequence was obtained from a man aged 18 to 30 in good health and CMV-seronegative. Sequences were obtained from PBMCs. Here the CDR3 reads CASSAYRGNRNQPQHF. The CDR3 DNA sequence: TGTGCCAGCAGTGCATACAGGGGGAACCGGAATCAGCCCCAGCATTTT.